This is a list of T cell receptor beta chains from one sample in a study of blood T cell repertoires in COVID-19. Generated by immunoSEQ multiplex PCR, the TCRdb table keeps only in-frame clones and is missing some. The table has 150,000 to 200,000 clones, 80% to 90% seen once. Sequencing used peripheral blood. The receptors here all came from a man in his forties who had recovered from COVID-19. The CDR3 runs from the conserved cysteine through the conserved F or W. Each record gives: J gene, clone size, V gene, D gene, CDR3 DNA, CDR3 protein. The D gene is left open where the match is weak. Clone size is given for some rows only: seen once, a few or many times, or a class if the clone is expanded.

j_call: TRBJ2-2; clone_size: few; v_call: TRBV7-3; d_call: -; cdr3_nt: TGTGCCAGCAGCTTCGGACCGGGGGACACCGGGGAGCTGTTTTTT; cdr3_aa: CASSFGPGDTGELFF
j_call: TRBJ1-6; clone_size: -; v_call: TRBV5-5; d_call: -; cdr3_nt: TGTGCCAGCAGCCAGACCCTTCTGACTGAAAATTCACCCCTCCACTTT; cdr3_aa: CASSQTLLTENSPLHF
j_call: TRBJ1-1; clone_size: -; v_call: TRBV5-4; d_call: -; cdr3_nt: TGTGCCAGCAGCTTCGGGGGGCTGAACACTGAAGCTTTCTTT; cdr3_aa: CASSFGGLNTEAFF
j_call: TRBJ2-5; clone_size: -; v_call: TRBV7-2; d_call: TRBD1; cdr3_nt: TGTGCCAGCAGCCCGGACAGGCCTATAGAGACCCAGTACTTC; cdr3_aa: CASSPDRPIETQYF
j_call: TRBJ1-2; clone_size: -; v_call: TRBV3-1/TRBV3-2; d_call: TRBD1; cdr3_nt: TGTGCCAGCAGCCAAGCCCCCGGGACAGGGGTTCGCTACACCTTC; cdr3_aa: CASSQAPGTGVRYTF
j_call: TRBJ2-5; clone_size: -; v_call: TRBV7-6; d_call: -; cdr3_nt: TGTGCCAGCAGCCGCAGGACACTACTTACAGAGACCCAGTACTTC; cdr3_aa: CASSRRTLLTETQYF
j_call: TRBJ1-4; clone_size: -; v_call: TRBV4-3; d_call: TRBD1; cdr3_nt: TGCGCCAGCAGACAAGGACAGGGGGCGACTAATGAAAAACTGTTTTTT; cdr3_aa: CASRQGQGATNEKLFF
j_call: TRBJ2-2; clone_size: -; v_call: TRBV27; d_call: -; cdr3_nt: TGTGCCAGCAGTCCGACTACCTCCACCGGGGAGCTGTTTTTT; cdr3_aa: CASSPTTSTGELFF
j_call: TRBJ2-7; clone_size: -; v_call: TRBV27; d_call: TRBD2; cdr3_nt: TGTGCCAGCAGTTTACGCCTACAGGGTAGCGGGGAAAACGAGCAGTACTTC; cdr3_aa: CASSLRLQGSGENEQYF
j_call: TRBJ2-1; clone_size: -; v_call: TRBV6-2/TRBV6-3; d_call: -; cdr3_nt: TGTGCCAGCAGTTCTCGACAGGGAGGTGAGCAGTTCTTC; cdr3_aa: CASSSRQGGEQFF
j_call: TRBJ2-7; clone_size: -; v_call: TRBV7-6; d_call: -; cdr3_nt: TGTGCCAGCAGCCCAAGGGGCCCGAGGAGCCACGAGCAGTACTTC; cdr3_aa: CASSPRGPRSHEQYF
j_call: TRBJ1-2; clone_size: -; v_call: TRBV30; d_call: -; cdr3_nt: TGTGCCTGGAGTGCCCTCGACAGAAACTATGGCTACACCTTC; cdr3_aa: CAWSALDRNYGYTF
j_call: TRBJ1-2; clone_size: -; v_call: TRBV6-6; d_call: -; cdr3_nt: TGTGCCAGCAGTTCGGGGGGGGACTATGGCTACACCTTC; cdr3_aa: CASSSGGDYGYTF
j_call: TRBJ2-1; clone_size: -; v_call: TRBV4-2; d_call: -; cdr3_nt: TGTGCCAGCAGCCAAGGCCGGACAGAAAGCTCCTACAATGAGCAGTTCTTC; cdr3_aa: CASSQGRTESSYNEQFF
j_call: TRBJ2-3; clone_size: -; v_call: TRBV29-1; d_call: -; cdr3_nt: TGCAGCGTTGATCCCAGGATTAGCACAGATACGCAGTATTTT; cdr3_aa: CSVDPRISTDTQYF
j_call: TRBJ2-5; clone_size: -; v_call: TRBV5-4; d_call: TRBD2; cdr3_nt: TGTGCCAGCAGCTTTACTAGCGGGGATGGAGAGACCCAGTACTTC; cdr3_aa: CASSFTSGDGETQYF
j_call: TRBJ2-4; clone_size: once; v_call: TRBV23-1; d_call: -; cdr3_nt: TGCGCCAGCAGTCAATCAGGAGGGCGCTTC; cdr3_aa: CASSQSGGRF
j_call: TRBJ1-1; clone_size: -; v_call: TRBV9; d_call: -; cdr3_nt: TGTGCCAGCAGCTACGGACATGGCACTGAAGCTTTCTTT; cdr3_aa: CASSYGHGTEAFF
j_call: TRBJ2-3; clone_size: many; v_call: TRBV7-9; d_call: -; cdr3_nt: TGTGCCAGCAGCTCTTACACAGATACGCAGTATTTT; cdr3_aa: CASSSYTDTQYF
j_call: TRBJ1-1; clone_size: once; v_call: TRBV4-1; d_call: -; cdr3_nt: TGCGCCAGCAGCCAAGGTTTGGGGCGACGGGCTGAAGCTTTCTTT; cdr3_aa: CASSQGLGRRAEAFF
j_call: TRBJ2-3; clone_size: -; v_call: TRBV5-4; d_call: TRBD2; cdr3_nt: TGTGCCAGCAGCTTGCGGGGGGCAGATACGCAGTATTTT; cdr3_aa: CASSLRGADTQYF
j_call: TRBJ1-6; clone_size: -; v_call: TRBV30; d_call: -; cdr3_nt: TGTGCCTGGGCAGGGGTCCGTAATTCACCCCTCCACTTT; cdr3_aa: CAWAGVRNSPLHF
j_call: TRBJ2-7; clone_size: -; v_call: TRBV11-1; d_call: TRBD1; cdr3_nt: TGTGCCAGCAGCCCCCGAACAGGGGGCCCCTACGAGCAGTACTTC; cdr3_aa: CASSPRTGGPYEQYF
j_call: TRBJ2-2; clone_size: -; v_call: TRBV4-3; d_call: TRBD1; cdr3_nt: TGCGCCAGCAGCCCGGACCACAGGGGGCTGGGCACCGGGGAGCTGTTTTTT; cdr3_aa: CASSPDHRGLGTGELFF
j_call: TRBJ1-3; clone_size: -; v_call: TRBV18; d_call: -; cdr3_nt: TGTGCCAGCTCACCCCCCTGGGGAGGTGGAAACACCATATATTTT; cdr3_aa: CASSPPWGGGNTIYF
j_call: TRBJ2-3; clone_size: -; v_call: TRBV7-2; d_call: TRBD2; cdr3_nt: TGTGCCAGCAGCCCCGGGGCGGGAGTTGACACAGATACGCAGTATTTT; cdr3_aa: CASSPGAGVDTDTQYF
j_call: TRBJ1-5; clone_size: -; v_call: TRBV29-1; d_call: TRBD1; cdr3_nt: TGCAGCGTAGAGGACAGGGGTAATCAGCCCCAGCATTTT; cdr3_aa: CSVEDRGNQPQHF
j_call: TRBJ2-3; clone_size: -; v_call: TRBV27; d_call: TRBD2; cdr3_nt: TGTGCCAGCAGTCATCGGGGCGGGGGGCGCACAGATACGCAGTATTTT; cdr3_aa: CASSHRGGGRTDTQYF
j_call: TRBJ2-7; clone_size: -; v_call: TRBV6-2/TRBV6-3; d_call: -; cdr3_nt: TGTGCCAGCACCCCTCTACAGGGAGTCTACGAGCAGTACTTC; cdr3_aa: CASTPLQGVYEQYF
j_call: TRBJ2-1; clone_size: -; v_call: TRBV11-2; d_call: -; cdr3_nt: TGTGCCAGCAGCCCTGGTTGGGGGGAGAATGAGCAGTTCTTC; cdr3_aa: CASSPGWGENEQFF
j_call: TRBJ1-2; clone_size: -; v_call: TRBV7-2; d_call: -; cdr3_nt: TGTGCCAGCAGCTTAGCGCGTGGTGTTAGCTATGGCTACACCTTC; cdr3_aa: CASSLARGVSYGYTF
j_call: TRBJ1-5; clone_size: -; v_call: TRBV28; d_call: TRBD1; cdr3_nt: TGTGCCAGCAGGGGCGACAGGGTGGCTCAGCCCCAGCATTTT; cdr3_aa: CASRGDRVAQPQHF
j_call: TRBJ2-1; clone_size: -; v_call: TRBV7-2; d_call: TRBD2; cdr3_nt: TGTGCCAGCAGCCTCGGACTAGGATGGAACAATGAGCAGTTCTTC; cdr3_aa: CASSLGLGWNNEQFF
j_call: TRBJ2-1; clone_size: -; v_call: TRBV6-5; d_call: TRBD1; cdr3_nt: TGTGCCAGCAGTTTAGGGGGCGCAGGCTACAATGAGCAGTTCTTC; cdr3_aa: CASSLGGAGYNEQFF
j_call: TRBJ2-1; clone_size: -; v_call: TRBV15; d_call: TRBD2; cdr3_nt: TGTGCCACCAGCAGAAACCAGAATCCGGGACTAGCGGGAGGCCAGCAGTTCTTC; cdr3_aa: CATSRNQNPGLAGGQQFF
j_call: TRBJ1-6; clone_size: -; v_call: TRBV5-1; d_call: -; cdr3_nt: TGCGCCAGCAGCGCCCCCAGGGAGGGGGATTCACCCCTCCACTTT; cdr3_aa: CASSAPREGDSPLHF
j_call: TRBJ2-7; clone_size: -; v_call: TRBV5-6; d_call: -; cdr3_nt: TGTGCCAGCAGCTTGACAGAGTCAACCTACGAGCAGTACTTC; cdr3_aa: CASSLTESTYEQYF